Below are 9 T cell receptor beta chains sequenced from a single sample in a study of long-term antiretroviral therapy in people with HIV. Researchers report immunoSEQ v3.0 was run at survey level. Clones were sequenced by immunoSEQ multiplex PCR, and TCRdb holds only the in-frame ones, with some missing. The sample lists fewer than 30,000 clones, roughly 79% occurring once. Source: unsorted PBMCs, taken at the start of antiretroviral therapy, before treatment. All receptors come from a young woman with HIV.

The chain combines TRBV6-5 with TRBJ2-7; D not resolved. This CDR3 is built from 13 residues. V lost 0 bases, J lost 2 bases, and 5 bases lay in between. Germline V lookup: CDR1 MNHEY, CDR2 SVGAGI. CDR3 nucleotides: TGTGCCAGCAGTTACTCCCAGGCCTACGAGCAGTACTTC. It specifies CASSYSQAYEQYF.

This chain uses TRBV7-9 with TRBJ2-2; D uncertain. CDR1 is SEHNR and CDR2 is FQNEAQ in the germline V gene (reference sequence). V lost 1 base to trimming and J lost 6 bases, with 9 bases between them. This CDR3 has 14 residues. In nucleotides, the CDR3 is TGTGCCAGCAGCTTAGGTGGTGATTCCGGGGAGCTGTTTTTT. Translated: CASSLGGDSGELFF.

V is TRBV7-9 and J is TRBJ1-1; D remains ambiguous. Germline CDR1 is SEHNR and CDR2 is FQNEAQ (reference sequence). There are 16 residues in the CDR3. Trimming cost V 1 base and J 5 bases, with 17 bases left between them. The CDR3 loop is CASSLDRHRGWTEAFF. For the CDR3, the DNA is TGTGCCAGCAGCTTAGACCGGCACCGCGGGTGGACTGAAGCTTTCTTT.

The chain joins TRBV10-3 to TRBJ2-2; no clear D gene. The CDR3 runs to 13 residues. Germline loops: CDR1 ENHRY, CDR2 SYGVKD. The V and J ends lost 0 bases and 3 bases respectively, with 2 bases between them. CDR3 nucleotides: TGTGCCATCAGTGAGTCAGACACCGGGGAGCTGTTTTTT. It codes for CAISESDTGELFF.

The V gene is TRBV7-9, the J gene TRBJ2-1; either TRBD1 or TRBD2 may supply D (5 bases each). The V and J ends lost 5 bases and 10 bases respectively, with 15 bases between them. CDR1 is SEHNR, CDR2 FQNEAQ, per germline (reference sequence). The CDR3 totals 13 residues. In nucleotides, the CDR3 is TGTGCCAGCAGCCTACCGGGGCTTTTAGAGCAGTTCTTC. Residues: CASSLPGLLEQFF.

The genes are TRBV5-1 and TRBJ1-1; D possibly corresponds to TRBD1 (6 bases). The CDR3 runs 16 residues. Germline V gene lookup returns CDR1 SGHRS and CDR2 YFSETQ. V lost 4 bases and J lost 3, with 19 bases in between. CDR3 sequence (DNA): TGCGCCAGCAGCGCATACCCGGGGGCGGAAGACACTGAAGCTTTCTTT. Protein sequence: CASSAYPGAEDTEAFF.

The rearrangement joins TRBV5-1 to TRBJ2-4, with D possibly being TRBD2 (6 bases). V lost 3 bases to trimming and J lost 0 bases, with 10 bases between them. From germline, CDR1 is SGHRS and CDR2 YFSETQ. The length of the CDR3 is 15 residues. The CDR3 DNA reads TGCGCCAGCAGCTACGCGGGACTAGCCAAAAACATTCAGTACTTC. This gives the protein CASSYAGLAKNIQYF.

This clone was found once. This chain links TRBV4-3 with TRBJ1-5, with D uncertain. The germline gives CDR1 LGHNA, CDR2 YSLEER. Trimming took 0 bases from V and 4 from J, leaving 4 bases between them. This CDR3 is 13 amino acids long. The CDR3 nucleotides read TGCGCCAGCAGCCAAGATCAAAATCAGCCCCAGCATTTT. As protein: CASSQDQNQPQHF.

The rearrangement links TRBV9 to TRBJ1-2, with D perhaps TRBD1 (6 bases). Deletions cut 4 bases from V and 2 bases from J, with 12 bases between. CDR1 and CDR2 from the germline V gene are SGDLS and YYNGEE. The CDR3 consists of 14 residues. The CDR3 spells CASSPGQSNYGYTF. For the CDR3, the DNA is TGTGCCAGCAGCCCAGGACAGTCGAACTATGGCTACACCTTC.